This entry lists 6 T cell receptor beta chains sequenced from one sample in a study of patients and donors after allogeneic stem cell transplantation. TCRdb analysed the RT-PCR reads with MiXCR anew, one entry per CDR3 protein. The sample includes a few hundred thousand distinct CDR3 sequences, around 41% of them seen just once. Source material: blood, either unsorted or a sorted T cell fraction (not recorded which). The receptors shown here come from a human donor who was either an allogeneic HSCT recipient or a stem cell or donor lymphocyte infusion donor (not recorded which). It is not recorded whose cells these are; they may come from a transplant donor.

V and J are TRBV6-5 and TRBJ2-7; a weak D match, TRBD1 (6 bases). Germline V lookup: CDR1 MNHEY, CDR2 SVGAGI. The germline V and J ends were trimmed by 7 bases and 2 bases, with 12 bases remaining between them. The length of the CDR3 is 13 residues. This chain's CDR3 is CASMGDTAYEQYF. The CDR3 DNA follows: TGTGCCAGCATGGGGGACACCGCCTACGAGCAGTACTTC.

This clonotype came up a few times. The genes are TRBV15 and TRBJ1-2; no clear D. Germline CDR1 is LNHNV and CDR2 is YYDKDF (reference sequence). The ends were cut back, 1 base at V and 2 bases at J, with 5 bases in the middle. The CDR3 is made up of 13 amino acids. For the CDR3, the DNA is TGTGCCACCAGCAGAGGACGAAACTATGGCTACACCTTC. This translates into CATSRGRNYGYTF.

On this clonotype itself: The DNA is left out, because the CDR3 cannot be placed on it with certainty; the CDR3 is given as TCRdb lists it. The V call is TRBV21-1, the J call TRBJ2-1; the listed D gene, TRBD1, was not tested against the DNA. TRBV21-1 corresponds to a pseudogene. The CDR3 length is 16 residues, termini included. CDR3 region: CASKNLFGQGANEQFF.

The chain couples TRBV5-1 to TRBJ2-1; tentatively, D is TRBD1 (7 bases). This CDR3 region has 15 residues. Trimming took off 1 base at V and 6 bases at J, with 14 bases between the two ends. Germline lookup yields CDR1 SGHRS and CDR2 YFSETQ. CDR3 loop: CASSLWAGGGNEQFF. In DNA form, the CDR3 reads TGCGCCAGCAGCTTGTGGGCAGGGGGAGGCAATGAGCAGTTCTTC.

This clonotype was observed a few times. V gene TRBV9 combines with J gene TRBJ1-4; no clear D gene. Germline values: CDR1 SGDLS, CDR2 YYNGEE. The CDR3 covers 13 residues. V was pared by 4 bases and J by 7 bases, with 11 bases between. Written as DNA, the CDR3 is TGTGCCAGCAGCCCCTCCGGCCGTGAAAAACTGTTTTTT. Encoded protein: CASSPSGREKLFF.

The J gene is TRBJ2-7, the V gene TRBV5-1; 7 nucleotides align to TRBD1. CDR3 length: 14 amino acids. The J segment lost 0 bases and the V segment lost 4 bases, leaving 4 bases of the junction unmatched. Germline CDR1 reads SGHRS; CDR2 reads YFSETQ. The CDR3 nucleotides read TGCGCCAGCAGCCAACGGGACAGCTCCTACGAGCAGTACTTC. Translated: CASSQRDSSYEQYF.